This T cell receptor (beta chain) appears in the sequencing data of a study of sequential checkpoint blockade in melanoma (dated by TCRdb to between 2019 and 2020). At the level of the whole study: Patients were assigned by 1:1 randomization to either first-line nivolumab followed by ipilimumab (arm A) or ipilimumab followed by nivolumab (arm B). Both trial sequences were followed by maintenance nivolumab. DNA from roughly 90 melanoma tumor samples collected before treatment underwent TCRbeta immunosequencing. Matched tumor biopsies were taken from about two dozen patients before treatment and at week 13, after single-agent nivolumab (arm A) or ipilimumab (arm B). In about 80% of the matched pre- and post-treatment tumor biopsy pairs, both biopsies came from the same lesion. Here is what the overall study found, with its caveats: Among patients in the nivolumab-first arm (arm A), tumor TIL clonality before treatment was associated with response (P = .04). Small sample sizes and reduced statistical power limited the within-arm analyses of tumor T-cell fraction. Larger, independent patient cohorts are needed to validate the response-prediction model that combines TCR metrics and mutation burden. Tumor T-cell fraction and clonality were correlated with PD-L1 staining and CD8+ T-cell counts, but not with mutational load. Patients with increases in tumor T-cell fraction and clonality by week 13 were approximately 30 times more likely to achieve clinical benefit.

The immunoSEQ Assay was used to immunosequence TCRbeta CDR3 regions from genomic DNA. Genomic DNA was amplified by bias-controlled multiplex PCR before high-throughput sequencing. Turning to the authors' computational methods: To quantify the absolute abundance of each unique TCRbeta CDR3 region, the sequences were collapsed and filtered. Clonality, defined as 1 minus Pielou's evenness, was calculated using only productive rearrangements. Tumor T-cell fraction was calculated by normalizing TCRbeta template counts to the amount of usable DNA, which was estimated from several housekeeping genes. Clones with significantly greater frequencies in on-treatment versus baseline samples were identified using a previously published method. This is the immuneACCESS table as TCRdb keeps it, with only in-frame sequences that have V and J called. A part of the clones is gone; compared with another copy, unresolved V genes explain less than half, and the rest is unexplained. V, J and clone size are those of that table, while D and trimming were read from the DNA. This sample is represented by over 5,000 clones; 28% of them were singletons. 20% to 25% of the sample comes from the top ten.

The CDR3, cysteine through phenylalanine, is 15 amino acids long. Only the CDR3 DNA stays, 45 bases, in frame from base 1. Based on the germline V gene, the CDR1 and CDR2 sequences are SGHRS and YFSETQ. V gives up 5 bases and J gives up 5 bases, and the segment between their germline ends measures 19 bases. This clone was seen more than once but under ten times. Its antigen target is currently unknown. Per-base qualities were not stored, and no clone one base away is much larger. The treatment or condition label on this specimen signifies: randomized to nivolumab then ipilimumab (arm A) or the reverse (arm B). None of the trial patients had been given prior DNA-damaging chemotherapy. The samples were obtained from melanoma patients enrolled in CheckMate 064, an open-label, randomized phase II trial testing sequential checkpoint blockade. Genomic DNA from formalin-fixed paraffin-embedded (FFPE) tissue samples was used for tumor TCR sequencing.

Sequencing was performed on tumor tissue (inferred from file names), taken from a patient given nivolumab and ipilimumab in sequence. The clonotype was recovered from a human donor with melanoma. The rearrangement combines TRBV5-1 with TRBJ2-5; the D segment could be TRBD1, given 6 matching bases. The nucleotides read TGCGCCAGCAGTGTAGGGACATCTACTGCGGAGACCCAGTACTTC. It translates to CASSVGTSTAETQYF.